Sequencing of this T cell receptor (beta chain) was carried out in a study of monozygotic twins with inflammatory bowel disease. Whole-study results and caveats: IBD patients share fewer clonotypes with other people than healthy twins do, especially with disease activity. Separate T cell subtypes could not be resolved from one another.

Phlebotomy per donor yielded a single 2.5 ml blood sample. This CDR3 is built from 12 residues. Germline V gene lookup returns CDR1 SGHTA and CDR2 FQGNSA. With the 5' RACE reads reprocessed, TCRdb shows one record per CDR3 protein and no DNA. The table gives 140,000 to 150,000 distinct CDR3 sequences; the top ten clones make up 0.95% to 1.5% of it. In the case of this clonotype: Its antigen is unknown.

V gene TRBV7-2 combines with J gene TRBJ2-5. Sample: blood. The receptor was isolated from a human donor with ulcerative colitis or Crohn's disease, or a healthy co-twin of an affected twin (not recorded which). The chain's CDR3 is CASSNIGETQYF.